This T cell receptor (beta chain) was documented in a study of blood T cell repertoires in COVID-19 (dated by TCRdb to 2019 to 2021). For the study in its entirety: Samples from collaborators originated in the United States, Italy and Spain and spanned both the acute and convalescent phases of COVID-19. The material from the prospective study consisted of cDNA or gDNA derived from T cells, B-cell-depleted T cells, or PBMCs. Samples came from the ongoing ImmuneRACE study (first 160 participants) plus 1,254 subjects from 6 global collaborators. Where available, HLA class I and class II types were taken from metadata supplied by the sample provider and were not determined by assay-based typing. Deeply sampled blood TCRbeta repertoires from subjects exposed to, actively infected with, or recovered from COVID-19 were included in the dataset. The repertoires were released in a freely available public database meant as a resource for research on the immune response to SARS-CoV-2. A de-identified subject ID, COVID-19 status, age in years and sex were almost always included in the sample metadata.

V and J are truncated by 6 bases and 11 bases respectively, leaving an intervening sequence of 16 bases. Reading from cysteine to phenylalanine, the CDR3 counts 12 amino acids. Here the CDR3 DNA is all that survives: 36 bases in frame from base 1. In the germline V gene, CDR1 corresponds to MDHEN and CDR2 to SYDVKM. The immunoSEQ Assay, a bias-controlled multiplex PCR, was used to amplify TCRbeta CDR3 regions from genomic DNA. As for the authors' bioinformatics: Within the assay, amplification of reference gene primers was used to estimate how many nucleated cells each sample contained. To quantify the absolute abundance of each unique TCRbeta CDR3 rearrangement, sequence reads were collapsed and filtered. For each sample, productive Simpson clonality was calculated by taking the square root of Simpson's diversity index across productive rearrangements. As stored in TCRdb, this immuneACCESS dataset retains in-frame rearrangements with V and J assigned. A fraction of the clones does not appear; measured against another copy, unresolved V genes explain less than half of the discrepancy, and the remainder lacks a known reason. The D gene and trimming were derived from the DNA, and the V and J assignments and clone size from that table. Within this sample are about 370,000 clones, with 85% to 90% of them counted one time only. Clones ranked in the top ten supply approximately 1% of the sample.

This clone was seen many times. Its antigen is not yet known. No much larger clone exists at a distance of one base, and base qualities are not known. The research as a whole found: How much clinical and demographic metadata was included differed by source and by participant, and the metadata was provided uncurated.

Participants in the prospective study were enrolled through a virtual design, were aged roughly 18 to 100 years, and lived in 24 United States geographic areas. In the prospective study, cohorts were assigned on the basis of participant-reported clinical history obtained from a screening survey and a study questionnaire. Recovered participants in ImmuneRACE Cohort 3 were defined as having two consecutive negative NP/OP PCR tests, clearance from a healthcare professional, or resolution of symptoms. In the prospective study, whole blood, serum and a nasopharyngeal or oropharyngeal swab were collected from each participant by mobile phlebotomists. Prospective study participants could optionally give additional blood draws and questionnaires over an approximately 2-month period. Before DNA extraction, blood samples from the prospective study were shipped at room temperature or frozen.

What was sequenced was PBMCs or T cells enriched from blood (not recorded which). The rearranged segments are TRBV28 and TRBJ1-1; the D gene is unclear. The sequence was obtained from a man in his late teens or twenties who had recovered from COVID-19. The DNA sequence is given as TGTGCCAGCAGCCGCAGCTCATCGGAGGCTTTCTTT. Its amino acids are CASSRSSSEAFF.